The TCR beta chain under discussion was sequenced for a study of T cell responses to AZD1222 COVID-19 vaccine. Profiled with immunoSEQ multiplex PCR; TCRdb holds only in-frame clones, not every one. The sample records under 200,000 clones, roughly 92% being singletons. Study-wide points: Unmutated regions of variants are reportedly targeted by nearly half of spike-specific TCRs. Repertoire sampling happened only post peak T cell response. Mapped onto spike, vaccine-associated CD4 TCRs spanned it and were dominant at 160-218 and 743-854. The donor cohort was predominantly white British with a female majority, and clonal diversity may have been underestimated.

As to this clone: Its antigen remains unknown.

The sample consisted of peripheral blood, taken on day 0 of AZD1222 vaccination. This receptor was obtained from an adult in good health.

The CDR3, as DNA: TGTGCCAGCAGCCAGGGTTGGGCTAGCGCATACACAGATACGCAGTATTTT. Translation: CASSQGWASAYTDTQYF. The V call is TRBV7-9, the J call TRBJ2-3; weak D call: TRBD2 (6 bases). The V gene lost 5 bases and the J gene lost 2 bases, with 20 bases spanning the gap. Germline V gene sequence: CDR1 SEHNR, CDR2 FQNEAQ (reference sequence). This CDR3 spans 17 amino acids.